Below, one T cell receptor beta chain is given with its context. With 5 bases clipped from V and 4 bases from J, the junction kept 3 bases outside the gene matches. The CDR3 runs 14 residues. Germline CDR1 reads LNHNV; CDR2 reads YYDKDF (reference sequence). Patients at the Seattle site were enrolled during active infection and followed longitudinally. The data are from a study of blood T cell repertoires in COVID-19. Background on the study: Sites across the United States, Italy and Spain contributed samples from acute and convalescent COVID-19.

As originally analysed: By means of reference gene primer amplification, nucleated cell counts were estimated. Sequencing was performed with immunoSEQ multiplex PCR; in TCRdb, only in-frame clones are kept and a portion is missing. That table furnishes V, J and clone size, whereas the DNA furnished D and trimming. Seen here are hundreds of thousands of clones, nearly 90% observed once, and the top ten hold around 0.95%. The sequence was collected from a man aged 18 to 35 with COVID-19, enrolled during active disease. The rearrangement links TRBV15 to TRBJ1-5; 9 bases agree with TRBD1. The sequenced sample consisted of peripheral blood. CDR3 sequence (DNA): TGTGCCACCAGCGGCGACAGGGGGAATCAGCCCCAGCATTTT. Its translation is CATSGDRGNQPQHF. Using reference TRBV15 and TRBJ1-5 for the parts outside the CDR3, the full variable domain is DAMVIQNPRYQVTQFGKPVTLSCSQTLNHNVMYWYQQKSSQAPKLLFHYYDKDFNNEADTPDNFQSRRPNTSFCFLDIRSPGLGDTAMYLCATSGDRGNQPQHFGDGTRLSIL.